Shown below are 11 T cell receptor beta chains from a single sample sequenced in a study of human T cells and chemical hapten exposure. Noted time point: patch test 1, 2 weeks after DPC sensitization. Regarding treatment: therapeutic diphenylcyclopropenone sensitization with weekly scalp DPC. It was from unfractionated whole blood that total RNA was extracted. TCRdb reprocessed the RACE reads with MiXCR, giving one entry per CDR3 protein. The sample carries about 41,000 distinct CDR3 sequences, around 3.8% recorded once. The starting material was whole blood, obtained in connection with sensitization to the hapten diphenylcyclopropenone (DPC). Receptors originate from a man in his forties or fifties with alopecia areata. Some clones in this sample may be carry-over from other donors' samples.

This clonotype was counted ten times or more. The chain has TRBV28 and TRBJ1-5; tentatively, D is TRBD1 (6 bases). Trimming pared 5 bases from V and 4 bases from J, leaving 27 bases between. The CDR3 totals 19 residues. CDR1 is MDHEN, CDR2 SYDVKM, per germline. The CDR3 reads CASSPGPQTQGPVNQPQHF. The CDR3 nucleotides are TGTGCCAGCAGTCCCGGACCTCAAACTCAGGGGCCGGTTAATCAGCCCCAGCATTTT.

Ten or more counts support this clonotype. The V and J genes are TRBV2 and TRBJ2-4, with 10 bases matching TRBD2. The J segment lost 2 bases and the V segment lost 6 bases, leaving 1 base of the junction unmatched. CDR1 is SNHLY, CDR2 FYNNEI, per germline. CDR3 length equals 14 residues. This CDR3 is CASRAGGPKNIQYF. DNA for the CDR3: TGTGCCAGCAGAGCGGGAGGGCCCAAAAACATTCAGTACTTC.

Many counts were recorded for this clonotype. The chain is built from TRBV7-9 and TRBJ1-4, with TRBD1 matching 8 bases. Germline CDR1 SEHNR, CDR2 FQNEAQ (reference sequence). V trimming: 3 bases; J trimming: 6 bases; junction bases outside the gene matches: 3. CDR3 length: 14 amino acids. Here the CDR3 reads CASSLGQDYEKLFF. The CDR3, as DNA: TGTGCCAGCAGCTTGGGACAGGACTATGAAAAACTGTTTTTT.

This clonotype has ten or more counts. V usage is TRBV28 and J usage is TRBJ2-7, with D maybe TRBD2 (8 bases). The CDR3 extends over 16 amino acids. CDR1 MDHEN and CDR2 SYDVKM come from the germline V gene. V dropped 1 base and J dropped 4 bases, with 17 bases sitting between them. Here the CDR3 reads CASSLSGQAGGYEQYF. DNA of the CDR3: TGTGCCAGCAGTTTATCCGGACAGGCGGGGGGTTACGAGCAGTACTTC.

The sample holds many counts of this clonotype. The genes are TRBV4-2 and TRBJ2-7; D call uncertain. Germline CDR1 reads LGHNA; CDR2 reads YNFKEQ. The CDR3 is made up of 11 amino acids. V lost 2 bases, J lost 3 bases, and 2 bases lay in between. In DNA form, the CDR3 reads TGTGCCAGCAGCCAACACTACGAGCAGTACTTC. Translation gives CASSQHYEQYF.

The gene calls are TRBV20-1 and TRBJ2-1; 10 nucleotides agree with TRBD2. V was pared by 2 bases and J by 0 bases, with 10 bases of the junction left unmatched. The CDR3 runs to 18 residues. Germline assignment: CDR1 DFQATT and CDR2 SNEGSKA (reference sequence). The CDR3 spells CSARLLLAGKSSYNEQFF. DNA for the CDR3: TGCAGTGCTAGACTCCTACTAGCGGGGAAGAGCTCCTACAATGAGCAGTTCTTC.

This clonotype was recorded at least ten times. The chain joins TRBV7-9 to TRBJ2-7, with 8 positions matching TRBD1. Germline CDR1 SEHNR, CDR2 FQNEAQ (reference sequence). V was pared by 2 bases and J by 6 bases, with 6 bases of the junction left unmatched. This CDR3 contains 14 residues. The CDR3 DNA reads TGTGCCAGCAGCTTACAGGGGGCCGCCGCCGAGCAGTACTTC. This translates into CASSLQGAAAEQYF. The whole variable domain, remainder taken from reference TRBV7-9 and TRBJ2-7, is DTGVSQNPRHKITKRGQNVTFRCDPISEHNRLYWYRQTLGQGPEFLTYFQNEAQLEKSRLLSDRFSAERPKGSFSTLEIQRTEQGDSAMYLCASSLQGAAAEQYFGPGTRLTVT.

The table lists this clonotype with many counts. The CDR3, as DNA: TGCAGCGCCGGGACAACCTACGAGCAGTACTTC. This sequence encodes CSAGTTYEQYF. V and J are TRBV29-1 and TRBJ2-7, with D perhaps TRBD1 (6 bases). Trimming pared 7 bases from V and 2 bases from J, leaving 9 bases between. Germline CDR1 is SQVTM and CDR2 is ANQGSEA. The CDR3 loop spans 11 amino acids.

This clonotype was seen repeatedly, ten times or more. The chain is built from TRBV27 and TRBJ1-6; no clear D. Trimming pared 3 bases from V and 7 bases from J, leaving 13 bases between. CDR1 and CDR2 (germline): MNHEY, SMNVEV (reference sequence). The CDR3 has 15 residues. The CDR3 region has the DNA TGTGCCAGCAGTTTCGGACCCCACGGAAATTCACCCCTCCACTTT. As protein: CASSFGPHGNSPLHF.

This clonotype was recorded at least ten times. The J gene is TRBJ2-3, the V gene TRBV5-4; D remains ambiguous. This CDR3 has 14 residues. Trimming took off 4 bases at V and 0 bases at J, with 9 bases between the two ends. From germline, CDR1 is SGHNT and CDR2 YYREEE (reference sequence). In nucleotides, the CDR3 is TGTGCCAGCAGCATAGATACTAGCACAGATACGCAGTATTTT. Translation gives CASSIDTSTDTQYF.

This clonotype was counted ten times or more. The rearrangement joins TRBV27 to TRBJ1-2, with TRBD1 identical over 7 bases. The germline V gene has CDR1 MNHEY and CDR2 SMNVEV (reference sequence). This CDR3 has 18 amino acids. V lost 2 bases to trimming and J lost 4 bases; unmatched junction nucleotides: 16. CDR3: CASSLEAAHPGGPYGYTF. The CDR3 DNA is TGTGCCAGCAGTTTAGAAGCGGCACACCCAGGGGGTCCCTATGGCTACACCTTC.